Each of the 12 T cell receptor delta chains below was sequenced from the same sample in a study of gamma-delta chains in newborns, infants, children. TCRdb repeated clone calling on the reads with CATT. The repertoire has around 11,000 delta-chain clones, approximately 9% of them found once; the top ten carry approximately 3.8%. Input material: blood. These receptor sequences come from a child who was a newborn, infant or young child, either healthy, febrile or measles-vaccinated (not recorded which).

Sample share makes this clone medium-sized (0.01 to 0.1%). The sample has other DNA sequences that encode this CDR3 too. The J gene is TRDJ1, the V gene TRDV2; possibly TRDD3 for D (6 bases). In germline, CDR1 is GEAIGNYY, CDR2 EKD. The CDR3 runs to 16 residues. The V and J ends lost 2 bases and 0 bases respectively, with 15 bases between them. The CDR3 is CACDILGTGDTDKLIF. For the CDR3, the DNA is TGTGCCTGTGACATCCTGGGGACCGGGGACACCGATAAACTCATCTTT.

This clone was seen a handful of times. The gene calls are TRDV2 and TRDJ1, with D perhaps matching TRDD3 (5 bases). Germline CDR1 reads GEAIGNYY; CDR2 reads EKD. Between the trimmed V and J ends, which lost 2 bases and 4 bases, there was a span of 16 bases. The CDR3 is made up of 15 amino acids. The CDR3 nucleotides read TGTGCCTGTGACAGCGTTGGGGAGACCCACGATAAACTCATCTTT. Its protein is CACDSVGETHDKLIF.

This clone came up a few times. V is TRDV2 and J is TRDJ1; a weak D match, TRDD3 (5 bases). This CDR3 contains 18 residues. Trimming shortened V by 1 base and J by 1 base, and 21 bases separated the two germline ends. CDR1 and CDR2 from the germline V gene are GEAIGNYY and EKD. Here the CDR3 reads CACDTISMGSVGTDKLIF. The CDR3 DNA sequence: TGTGCCTGTGACACTATTTCCATGGGGAGTGTAGGCACCGATAAACTCATCTTT.

The chain carries TRDV2 and TRDJ2; 13 nucleotides line up with TRDD3. The ends lost 3 bases at V and 1 base at J; junction bases unmatched: 4. This CDR3 is 17 amino acids long. The germline V gene has CDR1 GEAIGNYY and CDR2 EKD. The CDR3 DNA reads TGTGCCTGTGACCCACTGGGGGATACGGGTTTGACAGCACAACTCTTCTTT. It translates to CACDPLGDTGLTAQLFF.

This clone was seen a handful of times. The chain is built from TRDV2 and TRDJ1, with D unclear. Trimming shortened V by 7 bases and J by 0 bases, and 14 bases separated the two germline ends. CDR1 GEAIGNYY and CDR2 EKD come from the germline V gene. The CDR3 has 14 amino acids. As DNA, the CDR3 is TGTGCCTGCGTGGGCCTCCTCAACACCGATAAACTCATCTTT. Encoded protein: CACVGLLNTDKLIF.

By proportion, this clone is medium-sized (0.01 to 0.1%). V gene TRDV2 combines with J gene TRDJ1; TRDD3 matches at 8 bases. Germline loops: CDR1 GEAIGNYY, CDR2 EKD. The J segment lost 4 bases and the V segment lost 2 bases, leaving 5 bases of the junction unmatched. The CDR3 covers 14 residues. This CDR3 is CACDSWGTNDKLIF. In nucleotides, the CDR3 is TGTGCCTGTGACAGCTGGGGGACCAACGATAAACTCATCTTT.

A few counts support this clone. CDR3 in DNA: TGTGCCTGTGACACCGTATCAACTGGGGGATATGAATTCAGACCCCTGATCTTT. It yields the protein CACDTVSTGGYEFRPLIF. The gene calls are TRDV2 and TRDJ4; TRDD3 matches 11 bases. With V trimmed by 0 bases and J by 1 base, 12 bases remained unmatched. Germline CDR1 and CDR2: GEAIGNYY and EKD. The CDR3 covers 18 residues.

This clone was counted a few times. The chain employs TRDV2 and TRDJ1; TRDD3 agrees at 7 bases. The V and J ends lost 5 bases and 4 bases, in that order; junction bases with no gene match: 12. The germline gives CDR1 GEAIGNYY, CDR2 EKD. The CDR3 length is 15 residues. Here the CDR3 DNA reads TGTGCCTGTGCCGCCTTATCTGGGGGCAACGATAAACTCATCTTT. This codes for CACAALSGGNDKLIF.

On this clone: A much more abundant neighbour one base away suggests this may be a read error. Other DNA sequences from this sample encode an identical CDR3 as well. The chain links TRDV2 to TRDJ1; TRDD3 agrees at 9 bases. Germline loops: CDR1 GEAIGNYY, CDR2 EKD. The CDR3 has 17 residues. The CDR3 reads CACDTVETGGDTDKLIF. The CDR3, as DNA: TGTGCCTGTGACACCGTGGAGACTGGGGGAGACACCGATAAGCTCATCTTT.

This clone is large. In the same sample, other DNA sequences code for this CDR3. The chain links TRDV2 to TRDJ2; TRDD3 might be the D (6 bases). Trimming left V 0 bases short and J 10 bases short, with 17 bases between. Looked up from germline, CDR1 is GEAIGNYY and CDR2 is EKD. This CDR3 has 15 amino acids. CDR3 nucleotide sequence: TGTGCCTGTGACACCGTGGGGGCCTCGGGAGAACAACTCTTCTTT. This translates into CACDTVGASGEQLFF.

V and J are TRDV2 and TRDJ1; 10 bases line up with TRDD3. The J gene is absent in TCRdb and was assigned here via DNA matching to germline. Germline V gene data show CDR1 as GEAIGNYY and CDR2 as EKD. V trimming: 3 bases; J trimming: 0 bases; junction bases outside the gene matches: 15. The CDR3 totals 19 residues. The CDR3 region has the DNA TGTGCCTGTGACCCTATTCCCCCCGGGGGATACGCTGACACCGATAAACTCATCTTT. It is translated as CACDPIPPGGYADTDKLIF.

The chain uses TRDV1 and TRDJ3; tentatively, D is TRDD3 (6 bases). The CDR3 has 26 amino acids. V was trimmed by 1 base and J by 0 bases, leaving 34 bases between them. The germline CDR1 and CDR2 sequences are TSWWSYY and QGS. The CDR3 reads CALGEPTVIGAREYWESSWDTRQMFF. CDR3 nucleotide sequence: TGTGCTCTTGGGGAACCCACCGTTATTGGCGCCCGTGAGTACTGGGAAAGCTCCTGGGACACCCGACAGATGTTTTTC.